The present T cell receptor beta chain was sequenced within a study of CD8 T cells in Susac syndrome. Trimming removed 5 bases at V and 4 bases at J, with 15 bases between. CDR3 length equals 15 residues. Germline CDR1 is SGHVS and CDR2 is FNYEAQ. RNA, at about 0.45 to 1 ug, was reverse transcribed with random hexamers. Amplification of TCR beta CDR3 spanned 54 Vbeta and 13 Jbeta via immunoSEQ multiplex PCR. TCRdb reanalysed the immunoSEQ multiplex PCR reads using MiXCR and keeps one entry per CDR3 protein. This repertoire shows 180,000 or so distinct CDR3 sequences, about 95% found once; its top ten account for 0.085% to 0.12%.

The V and J genes are TRBV7-6 and TRBJ1-5; D remains ambiguous. Input material: CD4+ T cells from PBMCs. The clonotype comes from a human donor in good health. CDR3 in amino acids: CASSPQAERNQPQHF. As DNA, the CDR3 is TGTGCCAGCAGCCCCCAGGCCGAGCGGAATCAGCCCCAGCATTTT.